This T cell receptor beta chain appears in the sequencing data of a study of cytomegalovirus exposure and HLA in healthy donors. Assay used: immunoSEQ multiplex PCR; TCRdb lists only in-frame clones, some missing. Of roughly 150,000 clones in the sample, about 80% were seen once. The CDR3 contains 17 residues. Germline V gene lookup returns CDR1 SGDLS and CDR2 YYNGEE. V shed 6 bases and J 7 bases; nucleotides not matched to a gene: 14. Donors were drawn from the roughly 110-subject validation cohort, separate from the roughly 700-subject first cohort. A note on this clone: What it binds is not known.

Findings and caveats of the study: Among TCR sequences, most were rare, though some public TCRs appeared in many donors. There were a few CMV-associated chains whose specificity for CMV antigens was confirmed in vitro.

This sequence was found in a young man in good health and CMV-seropositive. The rearrangement joins TRBV9 to TRBJ2-2, with 11 nucleotides matching TRBD2. Sequenced: PBMCs. The CDR3: CASTRAGTSGYGGELFF. CDR3 bases: TGTGCCAGCACACGAGCCGGGACTAGCGGTTATGGCGGGGAGCTGTTTTTT.